The rows below give T cell receptor beta chains drawn from one sample of a study of T cells in Graves' hyperthyroidism and ophthalmopathy. TCRdb reprocessed the multiplex PCR reads via MiXCR and lists one record per CDR3 protein. The profile shows 500,000 to 650,000 distinct CDR3 sequences, around 43% of them singletons. The sequenced sample consisted of peripheral blood or thyroid tissue (not recorded which). All receptors derive from an adult woman with Graves' disease, either hyperthyroidism or ophthalmopathy (not recorded which). The CDR3 runs from the conserved cysteine through the conserved F or W. A D gene is named only where the DNA matches it firmly. A clone size is listed for some rows: how often the clone was seen (once, few, many), or a class if it is expanded.

J gene: TRBJ1-2; clone size: NA; D gene: NA; V gene: TRBV29-1; CDR3 protein: CSAAQAQGSLTF; CDR3 DNA: TGCAGCGCCGCCCAGGCCCAGGGGAGTCTCACCTTC
J gene: TRBJ1-5; clone size: NA; D gene: NA; V gene: TRBV19; CDR3 protein: CASSLQYQETQHF; CDR3 DNA: TGTGCCAGTAGTCTACAGTACCAAGAGACCCAGCATTTT
J gene: TRBJ1-2; clone size: NA; D gene: NA; V gene: TRBV5-1; CDR3 protein: CASSLTGLQGGYTF; CDR3 DNA: TGCGCCAGCAGTTTGACGGGACTCCAAGGCGGCTACACCTTC
J gene: TRBJ2-7; clone size: NA; D gene: NA; V gene: TRBV5-1; CDR3 protein: CASSLSPGTPYEQYF; CDR3 DNA: TGCGCCAGCAGCTTGTCGCCGGGGACCCCCTACGAGCAGTACTTC
J gene: TRBJ1-2; clone size: NA; D gene: NA; V gene: TRBV20-1; CDR3 protein: CSASEGHRDGYTF; CDR3 DNA: TGCAGTGCTAGTGAGGGACATAGAGATGGCTACACCTTC
J gene: TRBJ1-1; clone size: NA; D gene: TRBD1; V gene: TRBV7-9; CDR3 protein: CASTETGTGWAEAFF; CDR3 DNA: TGTGCCAGCACGGAAACCGGGACAGGGTGGGCTGAAGCTTTCTTT
J gene: TRBJ2-5; clone size: NA; D gene: TRBD1; V gene: TRBV29-1; CDR3 protein: CSHSRQGAWETQYF; CDR3 DNA: TGCAGCCACTCCCGACAGGGGGCCTGGGAGACCCAGTACTTC
J gene: TRBJ2-2; clone size: NA; D gene: NA; V gene: TRBV10-3; CDR3 protein: CAIREGGNTGELSW; CDR3 DNA: TGTGCCATCAGAGAAGGGGGGAACACCGGGGAGCTGTCTTGG
J gene: TRBJ2-1; clone size: NA; D gene: NA; V gene: TRBV7-3; CDR3 protein: CASSLGLHNEQFF; CDR3 DNA: TGTGCCAGCAGCCTTGGGCTGCACAATGAGCAGTTCTTC
J gene: TRBJ1-1; clone size: NA; D gene: NA; V gene: TRBV7-2; CDR3 protein: CASSPLFPQAEAFF; CDR3 DNA: TGCGCCAGCAGCCCTCTATTTCCACAGGCCGAAGCTTTCTTT
J gene: TRBJ2-2; clone size: once; D gene: TRBD2; V gene: TRBV20-1; CDR3 protein: CSARRREDGELFF; CDR3 DNA: TGCAGTGCTAGACGCCGGGAGGACGGGGAGCTGTTTTTT
J gene: TRBJ2-6; clone size: NA; D gene: TRBD1; V gene: TRBV2; CDR3 protein: CASSPDRLGSGANVLTF; CDR3 DNA: TGTGCCAGCAGTCCGGACAGGCTTGGCTCTGGGGCCAACGTCCTGACTTTC
J gene: TRBJ1-2; clone size: many; D gene: NA; V gene: TRBV28; CDR3 protein: CASSLTSGYTF; CDR3 DNA: TGTGCCAGCAGTTTAACAAGTGGCTACACCTTC
J gene: TRBJ1-5; clone size: many; D gene: NA; V gene: TRBV7-2; CDR3 protein: CASSLAGQPQHF; CDR3 DNA: TGTGCCAGCAGCTTAGCTGGTCAGCCCCAGCATTTT
J gene: TRBJ2-7; clone size: many; D gene: NA; V gene: TRBV7-9; CDR3 protein: CASSASWDLNYEQYF; CDR3 DNA: TGTGCCAGCAGCGCTAGCTGGGACCTAAACTACGAGCAGTACTTC
J gene: TRBJ1-5; clone size: NA; D gene: NA; V gene: TRBV20-1; CDR3 protein: CSAASGTQPQHF; CDR3 DNA: TGCAGTGCTGCATCAGGGACCCAGCCCCAGCATTTT
J gene: TRBJ2-2; clone size: NA; D gene: NA; V gene: TRBV15; CDR3 protein: CATSGKWEETGELFF; CDR3 DNA: TGTGCCACCAGCGGCAAGTGGGAAGAAACCGGGGAGCTGTTTTTT
J gene: TRBJ1-1; clone size: NA; D gene: TRBD1; V gene: TRBV15; CDR3 protein: CATSSFSTGDTEAFF; CDR3 DNA: TGTGCCACCAGCAGCTTTTCGACAGGGGACACTGAAGCTTTCTTT
J gene: TRBJ2-7; clone size: many; D gene: NA; V gene: TRBV20-1; CDR3 protein: CSVQKGRYEQYF; CDR3 DNA: TGCAGTGTTCAAAAGGGCCGCTACGAGCAGTACTTC
J gene: TRBJ2-7; clone size: many; D gene: NA; V gene: TRBV19; CDR3 protein: CASRQGDEQYF; CDR3 DNA: TGCGCCAGCAGGCAAGGGGACGAGCAGTACTTC
J gene: TRBJ1-3; clone size: many; D gene: NA; V gene: TRBV20-1; CDR3 protein: CSASGRSSGNTIYF; CDR3 DNA: TGCAGTGCTAGCGGCAGAAGCTCTGGAAACACCATATATTTT
J gene: TRBJ2-7; clone size: NA; D gene: NA; V gene: TRBV2; CDR3 protein: CASKEGTLRSYEQYF; CDR3 DNA: TGTGCCAGCAAAGAGGGCACTCTCCGTTCCTACGAGCAGTACTTC
J gene: TRBJ1-5; clone size: many; D gene: NA; V gene: TRBV15; CDR3 protein: CATSGTGAQNQPQHF; CDR3 DNA: TGTGCCACCAGCGGAACCGGGGCGCAGAATCAGCCCCAGCATTTT
J gene: TRBJ2-5; clone size: NA; D gene: TRBD1; V gene: TRBV14; CDR3 protein: CASSAHGQGKETQYF; CDR3 DNA: TGTGCCAGCAGTGCTCACGGACAGGGGAAAGAGACCCAGTACTTC
J gene: TRBJ2-5; clone size: once; D gene: TRBD1; V gene: TRBV7-3; CDR3 protein: CASSFMATGGYQETQYF; CDR3 DNA: TGTGCCAGCAGCTTTATGGCGACAGGGGGATACCAAGAGACCCAGTACTTC
J gene: TRBJ1-4; clone size: many; D gene: NA; V gene: TRBV6-5; CDR3 protein: CASRAATNEKLFF; CDR3 DNA: TGTGCCAGCAGGGCCGCAACTAATGAAAAACTGTTTTTT
J gene: TRBJ1-1; clone size: few; D gene: NA; V gene: TRBV2; CDR3 protein: CASTVHGSNTEAFF; CDR3 DNA: TGTGCCAGCACTGTACACGGATCGAACACTGAAGCTTTCTTT
J gene: TRBJ1-5; clone size: many; D gene: NA; V gene: TRBV7-2; CDR3 protein: CASSLQLRSNQPQHF; CDR3 DNA: TGTGCCAGCAGCCTTCAACTCAGGAGCAATCAGCCCCAGCATTTT
J gene: TRBJ1-1; clone size: many; D gene: NA; V gene: TRBV20-1; CDR3 protein: CSARDTDSQAFF; CDR3 DNA: TGCAGTGCCCGGGACACGGACTCTCAAGCTTTCTTT
J gene: TRBJ1-4; clone size: NA; D gene: NA; V gene: TRBV6-6; CDR3 protein: CASSYSNSPHGGLNEKLFF; CDR3 DNA: TGTGCCAGCAGTTACTCGAATTCTCCTCACGGCGGACTTAATGAAAAACTGTTTTTT
J gene: TRBJ2-5; clone size: NA; D gene: TRBD1; V gene: TRBV11-2; CDR3 protein: CASSSRDSQFETQYF; CDR3 DNA: TGTGCCAGCAGCTCCAGGGACAGTCAGTTCGAGACCCAGTACTTC
J gene: TRBJ1-2; clone size: many; D gene: NA; V gene: TRBV5-6; CDR3 protein: CASSLSRGNYGYTF; CDR3 DNA: TGTGCCAGCAGCTTGAGTCGGGGGAACTATGGCTACACCTTC
J gene: TRBJ2-5; clone size: many; D gene: TRBD1; V gene: TRBV25-1; CDR3 protein: CASSGGPGQGIETQYF; CDR3 DNA: TGTGCCAGCAGTGGGGGGCCGGGACAGGGTATAGAGACCCAGTACTTC
J gene: TRBJ2-7; clone size: NA; D gene: TRBD2; V gene: TRBV15; CDR3 protein: CATSSTGGTIYEQYF; CDR3 DNA: TGTGCCACCAGCAGTACGGGAGGCACCATATACGAGCAGTACTTC
J gene: TRBJ2-5; clone size: many; D gene: NA; V gene: TRBV20-1; CDR3 protein: CSAPSPGTQETQYF; CDR3 DNA: TGCAGTGCTCCGTCTCCGGGAACCCAAGAGACCCAGTACTTC
J gene: TRBJ2-5; clone size: once; D gene: TRBD2; V gene: TRBV7-2; CDR3 protein: CASSLGAGGTQYF; CDR3 DNA: TGTGCCAGCAGCTTAGGAGCGGGGGGTACCCAGTACTTC
J gene: TRBJ2-7; clone size: NA; D gene: TRBD1; V gene: TRBV2; CDR3 protein: CASSARPGQGLSYEQYF; CDR3 DNA: TGTGCCAGCAGTGCTAGACCGGGACAGGGCCTCTCCTACGAGCAGTACTTC
J gene: TRBJ2-7; clone size: NA; D gene: NA; V gene: TRBV5-1; CDR3 protein: CASSPYSGRYAAYEQYF; CDR3 DNA: TGCGCCAGCAGCCCCTACTCGGGACGATACGCCGCCTACGAGCAGTACTTC
J gene: TRBJ2-5; clone size: NA; D gene: NA; V gene: TRBV20-1; CDR3 protein: CSACGLGETQYF; CDR3 DNA: TGCAGTGCTTGTGGTTTAGGGGAGACCCAGTACTTC
J gene: TRBJ2-7; clone size: NA; D gene: NA; V gene: TRBV2; CDR3 protein: CASREVRPYEQYF; CDR3 DNA: TGTGCCAGCAGGGAGGTCAGGCCCTACGAGCAGTACTTC
J gene: TRBJ1-1; clone size: many; D gene: NA; V gene: TRBV25-1; CDR3 protein: CASSPGGRGTEAFF; CDR3 DNA: TGTGCCAGCAGCCCCGGGGGGAGGGGCACTGAAGCTTTCTTT
J gene: TRBJ2-2; clone size: many; D gene: TRBD2; V gene: TRBV4-2; CDR3 protein: CASSQDLTTSGGELFF; CDR3 DNA: TGTGCCAGCAGCCAAGATCTGACGACTAGCGGCGGGGAGCTGTTTTTT
J gene: TRBJ1-2; clone size: NA; D gene: TRBD1; V gene: TRBV29-1; CDR3 protein: CSVGQGGPVGGYTF; CDR3 DNA: TGCAGCGTTGGACAGGGTGGCCCCGTTGGTGGCTACACCTTC
J gene: TRBJ2-7; clone size: NA; D gene: NA; V gene: TRBV7-2; CDR3 protein: CASSLSPLGPSYEQYF; CDR3 DNA: TGTGCCAGCAGCTTGAGCCCCCTAGGACCCTCCTACGAGCAGTACTTC
J gene: TRBJ2-5; clone size: many; D gene: TRBD1; V gene: TRBV7-2; CDR3 protein: CANGGQGATHGTQYF; CDR3 DNA: TGTGCCAACGGTGGACAGGGGGCAACGCATGGGACCCAGTACTTC